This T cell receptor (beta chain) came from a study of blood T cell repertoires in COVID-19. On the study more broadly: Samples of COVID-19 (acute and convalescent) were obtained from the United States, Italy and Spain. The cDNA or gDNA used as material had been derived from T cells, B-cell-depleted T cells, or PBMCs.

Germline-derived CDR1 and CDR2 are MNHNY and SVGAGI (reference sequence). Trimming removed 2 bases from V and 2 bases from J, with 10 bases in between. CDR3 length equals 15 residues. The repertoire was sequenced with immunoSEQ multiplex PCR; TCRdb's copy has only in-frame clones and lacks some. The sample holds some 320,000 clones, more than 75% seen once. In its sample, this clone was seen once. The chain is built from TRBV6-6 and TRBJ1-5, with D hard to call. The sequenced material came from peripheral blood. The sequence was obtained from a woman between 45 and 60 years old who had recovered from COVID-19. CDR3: CASSYQTRGNQPQHF. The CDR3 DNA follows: TGTGCCAGCAGTTACCAAACGAGGGGCAATCAGCCCCAGCATTTT.